This entry lists 30 T cell receptor beta chains sequenced from one sample in a study of tumor-infiltrating lymphocytes in primary liver carcinoma. A constant-region primer served to make TCR beta cDNA from roughly 460 ng total RNA. Three nested multiplex PCR rounds, a slightly modified ARM-PCR method, built the TCR beta libraries. Investigators reported that the first two PCR rounds, at 10 cycles each, used TRBV1-TRBV30 forward primers with a C-beta reverse primer. A single record per CDR3 protein comes from TCRdb applying MiXCR to the multiplex PCR reads. Among tens of thousands of distinct CDR3 sequences listed, about 68% were seen once. Without any cell sorting, roughly 17-31 mg of bulk tissue yielded co-extracted RNA and DNA. Material: liver tumor tissue from sampling region 2. Subset denoted: tumor region T2, inferior pole. The receptors originated from a man aged 40-49 years with primary liver carcinoma and hepatitis B virus infection.

A remark on this clonotype: A much larger clone is a single base away; this may be a read error. In DNA, the CDR3 is TGTGCCAGCAGTGAATCCCTCAGGAAAGGTGACTACACCTTC. This translates into CASSESLRKGDYTF. The chain has TRBV25-1 and TRBJ1-2; no definite D call. The CDR3 extends over 14 amino acids. Germline lookup yields CDR1 MGHDK and CDR2 SYGVNS. V was clipped by 1 base and J by 10 bases, with 16 bases between them.

Many counts were recorded for this clonotype. The chain has TRBV16 and TRBJ1-6, with a weak D call TRBD1 (6 bases). Trimming left V 1 base short and J 5 bases short, with 9 bases between. CDR3 length equals 15 residues. The V gene's germline CDR1 is KGHSY and CDR2 FQNENV. The CDR3 sequence is CASSQWGPNNSPLHF. The CDR3 nucleotides are TGTGCCAGCAGCCAATGGGGGCCTAATAATTCACCCCTCCACTTT.

The V call is TRBV6-5, the J call TRBJ2-2, with TRBD2 identical over 7 bases. This CDR3 contains 15 residues. V shed 7 bases, J shed 2 bases, and the junction held 7 bases outside the gene matches. Looked up from germline, CDR1 is MNHEY and CDR2 is SVGAGI. The chain's CDR3 is CASKAGALNTGELFF. CDR3 nucleotides: TGTGCCAGCAAGGCGGGAGCATTAAACACCGGGGAGCTGTTTTTT.

This clonotype was found many times. This sequence joins TRBV5-1 and TRBJ2-6, with TRBD2 identical over 10 bases. The CDR3 extends over 18 amino acids. The germline CDR1 and CDR2 sequences are SGHRS and YFSETQ. Germline trimming cut 4 bases from V and 2 bases from J; bases unmatched to any gene: 9. The CDR3 protein is CASSPRLAGGAGANVLTF. As DNA, the CDR3 is TGCGCCAGCAGCCCACGATTAGCGGGAGGAGCTGGGGCCAACGTCCTGACTTTC.

This chain uses TRBV2 with TRBJ2-1; 10 nucleotides align to TRBD1. This CDR3 region has 15 residues. Trimming removed 4 bases from V and 6 bases from J; junction bases left unmatched: 6. The germline V gene has CDR1 SNHLY and CDR2 FYNNEI. The CDR3 DNA reads TGTGCCAGCAGTGTTGACAGGGGGCTTTCCAATGAGCAGTTCTTC. It specifies CASSVDRGLSNEQFF.

Turning to this clonotype: Its ends do not fully match the called genes, so a read error is possible. The chain joins TRBV11-2 to TRBJ2-3; D is possibly TRBD1 (5 bases). This CDR3 region has 14 residues. Germline values: CDR1 SGHAT, CDR2 FQNNGV. The CDR3 here is CTSSQGSQSDTQYF. The CDR3 nucleotides read TGTACCAGCAGCCAGGGCTCCCAGTCAGATACGCAGTATTTT. Complete variable domain (other parts from reference TRBV11-2 and TRBJ2-3): EAGVAQSPRYKIIEKRQSVAFWCNPISGHATLYWYQQILGQGPKLLIQFQNNGVVDDSQLPKDRFSAERLKGVDSTLKIQPAKLEDSAVYLCTSSQGSQSDTQYFGPGTRLTVL.

Comments on this clonotype: The junction departs from the called germline gene at one end, perhaps through a read error. This chain uses TRBV6-5 with TRBJ2-2, with D unclear. The V gene's germline CDR1 is MNHEY and CDR2 SVGAGI. CDR3 length: 15 amino acids. The CDR3 nucleotides are TGTGCCAACGGTTACGCAGTGGACGGCACCTGGGAGCTGTTTTTT. Translation gives CANGYAVDGTWELFF.

In this sample, this clonotype turned up once. Compared with germline, one end of the junction differs, possibly owing to a read error. The chain's CDR3 is CDSSLRQGRGNEQFF. CDR3 DNA sequence: TGTGACAGCAGTTTACGACAGGGGAGGGGGAATGAGCAGTTCTTC. This chain connects TRBV12-3 or TRBV12-4 to TRBJ2-1, with D possibly matching TRBD1 (8 bases). The CDR3 loop spans 15 amino acids.

As for this clonotype: One junction end does not reproduce the germline sequence, and a read error may be involved. V usage is TRBV24-1 and J usage is TRBJ2-5; 9 bases match TRBD2. Germline CDR1 and CDR2: KGHDR and SFDVKD. The CDR3 contains 15 residues. CDR3 in DNA: TGTGCCACCAGTGAAGGGACTAGCCTTCGAGAGACCCAATACTTC. Translation gives CATSEGTSLRETQYF.

For this clonotype: The germline gene is not matched at one end of the junction; a read error may be the cause. The chain uses TRBV6-5 and TRBJ1-2; D might be TRBD1 (6 bases). This CDR3 spans 13 amino acids. CDR1 is MNHEY and CDR2 is SVGAGI in the germline V gene. CDR3 loop: CAGSEQGNHGYTF. Written as DNA, the CDR3 is TGTGCCGGCAGTGAACAGGGAAACCATGGCTACACCTTC.

In this sample, this clonotype turned up a few times. This could be a read error, since a much larger clone is one nucleotide away. The CDR3 does not close with the conserved phenylalanine or tryptophan, likely indicating a read error. The chain carries TRBV7-9 and TRBJ1-1; D perhaps matches TRBD1 (5 bases). From germline, CDR1 is SEHNR and CDR2 FQNEAQ (reference sequence). V was clipped by 5 bases and J by 6 bases, with 19 bases between them. This CDR3 contains 15 residues. CDR3 amino acids: CASSPTGFGGSEAFS. DNA for the CDR3: TGTGCCAGCAGCCCGACGGGCTTTGGGGGATCTGAAGCTTTCTCT.

Note on this clonotype: No conserved phenylalanine or tryptophan ends this CDR3, so it is likely a read error. The chain joins TRBV7-8 to TRBJ2-2; D not certain. The length of the CDR3 is 13 residues. Germline lookup yields CDR1 SGHVS and CDR2 FQNEAQ. V was cut by 6 bases and J by 9 bases, with 14 bases left in between. The CDR3 nucleotides read TGTGCCAGCAGTTTACCCCCACCCAGGGAGCTGTTTTCT. It codes for CASSLPPPRELFS.

With respect to this clonotype: The junction and the germline gene differ at one end; a read error may be behind it. The CDR3 DNA reads as TGTGCAAGCAGCTTGGCGGCGAGGATAGGGGGAATCTACAAGCAGTACTTC. Translated: CASSLAARIGGIYKQYF. This sequence joins TRBV5-5 and TRBJ2-7, with TRBD1 as a possible D gene (6 bases). Germline V lookup: CDR1 SGHKS, CDR2 YYEKEE (reference sequence). This CDR3 has 17 amino acids.

V and J are TRBV7-8 and TRBJ2-1, with TRBD1 matching 9 bases. J gave up 13 bases and V 8 bases, and 12 bases lay outside the gene matches. Germline V gene data show CDR1 as SGHVS and CDR2 as FQNEAQ. The CDR3 runs to 13 residues. In DNA form, the CDR3 reads TGTGCCAGCGTGGGACAGGGCAGTGGTGAACAGTTCTTC. Its protein product is CASVGQGSGEQFF. The complete variable domain, with remaining parts taken from reference TRBV7-8 and TRBJ2-1, reads GAGVSQSPRYKVAKRGQDVALRCDPISGHVSLFWYQQALGQGPEFLTYFQNEAQLDKSGLPSDRFFAERPEGSVSTLKIQRTQQEDSAVYLCASVGQGSGEQFFGPGTRLTVL.

For this clonotype: A much bigger clone sits one base away, suggesting this may be a read error. The genes are TRBV7-9 and TRBJ2-7; D is undetermined. The CDR3 consists of 14 residues. CDR1 is SEHNR, CDR2 FQNEAQ, per germline (reference sequence). The CDR3 DNA follows: TGTGACAGCAGCTCCGGCCCCGGGCGGTACGAGCAGTACTTC. It specifies CDSSSGPGRYEQYF. The variable domain in full, with the rest retrieved from reference TRBV7-9 and TRBJ2-7, is DTGVSQNPRHKITKRGQNVTFRCDPISEHNRLYWYRQTLGQGPEFLTYFQNEAQLEKSRLLSDRFSAERPKGSFSTLEIQRTEQGDSAMYLCDSSSGPGRYEQYFGPGTRLTVT.

A word on this clonotype: It may be a read error: a sequence one base away is much more abundant. Here the CDR3 DNA reads TGTGCCAGAAGCCCCAGCGGGAGGTTCTACGAGCAGTACTTC. The encoded protein is CARSPSGRFYEQYF. The rearrangement uses TRBV6-1 and TRBJ2-7; 9 nucleotides line up with TRBD2. The CDR3 has 14 amino acids. V lost 9 bases to trimming and J lost 3 bases; unmatched junction nucleotides: 9. The V gene's germline CDR1 is MNHNS and CDR2 SASEGT.

For this clonotype: A junction boundary mismatches the germline segment, possibly from a read error. J is TRBJ2-1 and V is TRBV5-4; D tentatively reads TRBD1 or TRBD2 (6 bases each). The CDR3 length is 16 residues. Germline V gene lookup returns CDR1 SGHNT and CDR2 YYREEE (reference sequence). This CDR3 reads CVSSLLAGGYYNEQFF. CDR3 DNA sequence: TGTGTCAGCAGCTTGTTAGCCGGGGGCTACTACAATGAGCAGTTCTTC.

Note on this clonotype: The germline gene is not matched at one end of the junction; a read error may be the cause. The chain is built from TRBV5-6 and TRBJ2-2; D is possibly TRBD1 (6 bases). CDR3 length: 16 residues. Germline V gives CDR1 SGHDT, CDR2 YYEEEE. CDR3 bases: TGCGCCAGCAGCTTGCACAGGGTGTTGTTCACCGGGGAACTGTTTTTT. Translated: CASSLHRVLFTGELFF.

This clonotype was detected ten times or more. The rearrangement uses TRBV10-3 and TRBJ2-1; D might be TRBD2 (5 bases). Germline V gene sequence: CDR1 ENHRY, CDR2 SYGVKD. The CDR3 has 13 residues. Trimming took 2 bases from V and 9 from J, leaving 11 bases between them. The CDR3 loop is CAISEHPEGEQFF. In DNA, the CDR3 is TGTGCCATCAGTGAGCACCCCGAGGGTGAGCAGTTCTTC.

The rearrangement joins TRBV5-6 to TRBJ2-1; tentative D call: TRBD2 (5 bases). Germline values: CDR1 SGHDT, CDR2 YYEEEE. Trimming removed 2 bases from V and 0 bases from J, with 9 bases in between. The CDR3 spans 15 residues. In nucleotides, the CDR3 is TGTGCCAGCAGCTTAACACGGGGCTCCTACAATGAGCAGTTCTTC. It is translated as CASSLTRGSYNEQFF. The variable domain in full, completed from reference TRBV5-6 and TRBJ2-1, reads DAGVTQSPTHLIKTRGQQVTLRCSPKSGHDTVSWYQQALGQGPQFIFQYYEEEERQRGNFPDRFSGHQFPNYSSELNVNALLLGDSALYLCASSLTRGSYNEQFFGPGTRLTVL.

The sample holds a few counts of this clonotype. A much larger clone is a single base away; this may be a read error. The chain employs TRBV30 and TRBJ2-1, with 9 bases identical to TRBD1. V dropped 4 bases and J dropped 6; count of bases not matched to a gene: 10. The CDR3 is made up of 15 amino acids. Germline V gives CDR1 GTSNPN, CDR2 SVGIG (reference sequence). The CDR3 DNA reads TGTGCCTGGAATCAATACCTGACAGGGGGCAATGAGCAGTTCTTC. Its protein product is CAWNQYLTGGNEQFF.

Details on this clonotype: This likely comes from a read error, as the CDR3 has no conserved phenylalanine or tryptophan at its end. The gene calls are TRBV6-1 and TRBJ1-1; D is perhaps TRBD1 (6 bases). Germline CDR1 reads MNHNS; CDR2 reads SASEGT. The V gene lost 7 bases and the J gene lost 5 bases, with 11 bases spanning the gap. The CDR3 is 12 amino acids. CDR3: CASKNRVTEAFL. Written as DNA, the CDR3 is TGTGCCAGCAAAAACAGGGTGACTGAAGCTTTCCTT.

As to this clonotype: The junction departs from the called germline gene at one end, perhaps through a read error. This chain joins TRBV6-2 or TRBV6-3 and TRBJ2-1; TRBD2 agrees at 11 bases. This CDR3 has 14 residues. Germline V lookup: CDR1 MNHEY, CDR2 SVGEGT. CDR3 in amino acids: CANLTSGVPNEQSF. Here the CDR3 DNA reads TGTGCCAACTTGACTAGCGGGGTTCCTAATGAGCAGTCCTTC.

The chain recombines TRBV6-5 with TRBJ2-7; no clear D gene. The germline CDR1 and CDR2 sequences are MNHEY and SVGAGI. The V end lost 4 bases, the J end lost 2 bases, and 18 bases lay between the germline ends. The CDR3 consists of 16 residues. Written as DNA, the CDR3 is TGTGCCAGCAGTTTATTAGAAGAAGGGCCTCCCTACGAGCAGTACTTC. Translation: CASSLLEEGPPYEQYF.

This clonotype appeared a few times. Sequence at one end of the junction differs from germline and may be a read error. Written as DNA, the CDR3 is TGTGCCAGTACCCCGGGACTAGCGGACAATGAGCAGTCCTTC. The encoded protein is CASTPGLADNEQSF. The chain links TRBV6-5 to TRBJ2-1, with 11 bases lining up with TRBD2. Looked up from germline, CDR1 is MNHEY and CDR2 is SVGAGI. The CDR3 contains 14 residues.

The sample holds many counts of this clonotype. This chain connects TRBV12-3 or TRBV12-4 to TRBJ2-7; 7 bases match TRBD2. This CDR3 is built from 12 residues. With V trimmed by 8 bases and J by 3 bases, 4 bases remained unmatched. Here the CDR3 reads CASRGDFYEQYF. DNA of the CDR3: TGTGCCAGCCGGGGGGATTTCTACGAGCAGTACTTC.

This clonotype was counted only a few times. This chain joins TRBV11-2 and TRBJ2-7; 7 positions match TRBD1. CDR1 SGHAT and CDR2 FQNNGV come from the germline V gene. The CDR3 length is 15 residues. V lost 5 bases and J lost 7; bases outside the gene matches: 14. The CDR3 nucleotides read TGTGCCAGCAGCGCCCGGAACAGGGGTTTCTATGAGCAGTACTTC. Amino acids: CASSARNRGFYEQYF.

This clonotype was seen just once. One end of the junction does not line up with germline, which may come from a read error. This chain uses TRBV30 with TRBJ2-2; TRBD2 might be the D (5 bases). CDR3 length: 16 amino acids. The V gene's germline CDR1 is GTSNPN and CDR2 SVGIG (reference sequence). CDR3 bases: TGTGTCTGGAGTGTCGGAGGAAGTCGGGACACCGGGGAGCTGTTTTTT. The encoded protein is CVWSVGGSRDTGELFF.

In regard to this clonotype: This may come from a read error, since a much larger clone is one base off. V is TRBV7-9 and J is TRBJ1-1; 7 nucleotides match TRBD1. The CDR3 length is 14 residues. Germline lookup yields CDR1 SEHNR and CDR2 FQNEAQ (reference sequence). The CDR3 region is CASILAEGQPEAFF. The CDR3 nucleotides are TGTGCCAGCATCTTAGCGGAGGGACAGCCCGAAGCTTTCTTT.

About this clonotype itself: The CDR3 end shows no conserved phenylalanine or tryptophan, and so a read error is likely. No DNA is shown, since the ends of the CDR3 on it are uncertain; the CDR3 is the one TCRdb lists. The chain uses TRBV13 and TRBJ2-1. A total of 11 residues make up the CDR3, ends included. Per the germline V gene, CDR1 is PRHDT and CDR2 is FYEKMQ (reference sequence). The CDR3 sequence is CANSFETWRFY.